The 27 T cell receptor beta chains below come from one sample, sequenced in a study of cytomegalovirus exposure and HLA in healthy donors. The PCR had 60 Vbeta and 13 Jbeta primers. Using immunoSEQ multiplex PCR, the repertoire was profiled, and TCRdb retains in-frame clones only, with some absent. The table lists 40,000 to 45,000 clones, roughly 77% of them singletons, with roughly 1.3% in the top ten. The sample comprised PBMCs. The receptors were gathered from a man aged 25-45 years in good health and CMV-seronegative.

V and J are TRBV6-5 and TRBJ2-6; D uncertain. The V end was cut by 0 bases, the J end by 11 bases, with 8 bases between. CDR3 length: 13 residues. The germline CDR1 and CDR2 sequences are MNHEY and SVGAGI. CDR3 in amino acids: CASSYSTGYVLTF. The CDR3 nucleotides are TGTGCCAGCAGTTACTCGACCGGGTACGTCCTGACTTTC.

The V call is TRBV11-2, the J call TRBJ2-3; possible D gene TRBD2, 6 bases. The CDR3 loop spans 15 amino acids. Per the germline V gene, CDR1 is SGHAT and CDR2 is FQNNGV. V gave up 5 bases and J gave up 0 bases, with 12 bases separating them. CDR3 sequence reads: CASSPSAGSTDTQYF. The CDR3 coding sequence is TGTGCCAGCAGCCCTTCGGCGGGGAGCACAGATACGCAGTATTTT.

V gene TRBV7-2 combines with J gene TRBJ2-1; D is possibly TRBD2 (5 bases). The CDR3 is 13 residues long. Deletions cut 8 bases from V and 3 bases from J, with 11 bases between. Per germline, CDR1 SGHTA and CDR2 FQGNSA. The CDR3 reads CASGSKGYNEQFF. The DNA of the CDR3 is TGTGCCAGCGGGAGTAAAGGCTACAATGAGCAGTTCTTC.

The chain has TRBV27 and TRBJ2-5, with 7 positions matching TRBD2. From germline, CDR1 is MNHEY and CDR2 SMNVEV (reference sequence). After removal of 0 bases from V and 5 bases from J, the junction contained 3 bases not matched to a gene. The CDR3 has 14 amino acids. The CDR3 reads CASSLSSGGETQYF. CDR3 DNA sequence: TGTGCCAGCAGTTTATCTTCCGGGGGGGAGACCCAGTACTTC.

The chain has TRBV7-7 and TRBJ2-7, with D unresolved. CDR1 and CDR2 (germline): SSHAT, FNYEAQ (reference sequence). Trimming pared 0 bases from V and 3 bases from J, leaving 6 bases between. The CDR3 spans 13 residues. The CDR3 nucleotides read TGTGCCAGCAGCTTAGCTCGCAGCTACGAGCAGTACTTC. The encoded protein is CASSLARSYEQYF.

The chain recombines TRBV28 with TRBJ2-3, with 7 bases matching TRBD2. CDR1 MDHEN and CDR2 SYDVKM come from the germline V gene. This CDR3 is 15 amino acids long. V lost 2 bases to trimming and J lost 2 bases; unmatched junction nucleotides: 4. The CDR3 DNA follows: TGTGCCAGCAGTTTAGCGGGAGTTGCCACAGATACGCAGTATTTT. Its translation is CASSLAGVATDTQYF.

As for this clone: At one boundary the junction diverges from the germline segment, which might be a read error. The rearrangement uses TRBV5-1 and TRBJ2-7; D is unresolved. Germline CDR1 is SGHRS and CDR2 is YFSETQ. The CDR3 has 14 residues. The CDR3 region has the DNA TGCGCCAGCAGGTTGGAGAGTGGCTCCTACGAGCAGTACTTC. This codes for CASRLESGSYEQYF.

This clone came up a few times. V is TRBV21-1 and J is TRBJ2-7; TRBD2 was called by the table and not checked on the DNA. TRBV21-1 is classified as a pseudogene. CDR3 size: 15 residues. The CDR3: CATRLAGSGDYEQYF. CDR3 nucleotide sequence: TGTGCCACCCGACTAGCGGGATCTGGTGACTACGAGCAGTACTTC.

The CDR3 region is CASSLTGASYEQYF. The CDR3 DNA is TGTGCCAGTAGTCTGACAGGGGCATCCTACGAGCAGTACTTC. The chain joins TRBV19 to TRBJ2-7; 8 positions agree with TRBD1. Trimming took 5 bases from V and 1 from J; bases not matched to a gene: 4. The CDR3 is made up of 14 amino acids. Germline CDR1 and CDR2: LNHDA and SQIVND (reference sequence). The whole variable domain, filled in from reference TRBV19 and TRBJ2-7, reads DGGITQSPKYLFRKEGQNVTLSCEQNLNHDAMYWYRQDPGQGLRLIYYSQIVNDFQKGDIAEGYSVSREKKESFPLTVTSAQKNPTAFYLCASSLTGASYEQYFGPGTRLTVT.

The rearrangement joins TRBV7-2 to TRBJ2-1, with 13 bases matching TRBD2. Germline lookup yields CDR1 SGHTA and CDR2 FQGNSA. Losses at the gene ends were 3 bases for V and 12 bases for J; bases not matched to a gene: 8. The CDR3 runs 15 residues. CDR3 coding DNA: TGTGCCAGCAGCTTGGGGACTAGCGGGAAAAAACGGCAGTTCTTC. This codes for CASSLGTSGKKRQFF.

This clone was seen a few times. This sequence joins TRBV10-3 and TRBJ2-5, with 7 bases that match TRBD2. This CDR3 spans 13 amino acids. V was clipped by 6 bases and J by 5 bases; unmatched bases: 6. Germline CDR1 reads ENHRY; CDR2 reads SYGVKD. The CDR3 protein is CAIRAGEGETQYF. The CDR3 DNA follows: TGTGCCATCAGGGCGGGAGAGGGGGAGACCCAGTACTTC.

CDR3 DNA: TGTGCCAGCAGCTTAACGACAGGGGGCTCCGGGGAGCTGTTTTTT. It encodes CASSLTTGGSGELFF. This chain uses TRBV7-7 with TRBJ2-2, with 10 bases that match TRBD1. With 2 bases clipped from V and 6 bases from J, the junction kept 3 bases outside the gene matches. Germline CDR1 reads SSHAT; CDR2 reads FNYEAQ (reference sequence). The CDR3 covers 15 residues.

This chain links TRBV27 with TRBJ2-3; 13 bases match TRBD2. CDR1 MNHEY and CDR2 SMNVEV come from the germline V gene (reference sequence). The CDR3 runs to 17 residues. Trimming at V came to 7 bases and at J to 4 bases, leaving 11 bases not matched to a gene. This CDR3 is CASTITRTSGSPDTQYF. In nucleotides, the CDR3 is TGTGCCAGCACCATTACTCGGACTAGCGGGAGTCCAGATACGCAGTATTTT.

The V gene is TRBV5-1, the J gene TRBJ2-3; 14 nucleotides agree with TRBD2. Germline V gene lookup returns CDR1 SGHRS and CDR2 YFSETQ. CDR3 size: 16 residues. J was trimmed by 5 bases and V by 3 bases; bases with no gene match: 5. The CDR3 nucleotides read TGCGCCAGCAGCTCGGGACTAGCGGGAGTTGAAGATACGCAGTATTTT. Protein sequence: CASSSGLAGVEDTQYF.

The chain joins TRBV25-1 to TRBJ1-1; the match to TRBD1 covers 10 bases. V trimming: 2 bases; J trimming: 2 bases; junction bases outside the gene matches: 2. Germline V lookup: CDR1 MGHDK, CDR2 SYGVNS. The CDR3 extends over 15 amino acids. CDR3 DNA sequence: TGTGCCAGCAGTGAAAGGACAGGGGGAAACACTGAAGCTTTCTTT. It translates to CASSERTGGNTEAFF.

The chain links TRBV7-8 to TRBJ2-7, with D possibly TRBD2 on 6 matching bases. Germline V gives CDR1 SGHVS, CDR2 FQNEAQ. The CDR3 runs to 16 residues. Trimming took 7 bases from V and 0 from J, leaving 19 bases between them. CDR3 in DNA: TGTGCCAGCACCCTCCTTAGCGGTTTCAACTCCTACGAGCAGTACTTC. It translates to CASTLLSGFNSYEQYF.

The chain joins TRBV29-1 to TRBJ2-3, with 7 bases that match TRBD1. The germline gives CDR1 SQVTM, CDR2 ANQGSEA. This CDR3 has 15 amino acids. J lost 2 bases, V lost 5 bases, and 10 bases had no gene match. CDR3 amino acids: CSVSPGQSLTDTQYF. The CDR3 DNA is TGCAGCGTTTCGCCGGGACAGAGTCTCACAGATACGCAGTATTTT.

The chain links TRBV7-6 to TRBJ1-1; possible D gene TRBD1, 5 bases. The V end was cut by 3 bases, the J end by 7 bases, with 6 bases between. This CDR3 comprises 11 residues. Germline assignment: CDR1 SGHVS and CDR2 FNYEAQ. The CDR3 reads CASSLTDEAFF. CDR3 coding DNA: TGTGCCAGCAGCTTGACAGATGAAGCTTTCTTT.

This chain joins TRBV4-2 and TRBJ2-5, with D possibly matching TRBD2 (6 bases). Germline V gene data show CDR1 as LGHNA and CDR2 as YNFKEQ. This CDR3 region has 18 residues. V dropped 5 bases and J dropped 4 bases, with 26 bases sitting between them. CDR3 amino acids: CASSSTWGDANPLETQYF. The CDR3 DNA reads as TGTGCCAGCAGCAGTACGTGGGGGGACGCCAATCCTTTAGAGACCCAGTACTTC.

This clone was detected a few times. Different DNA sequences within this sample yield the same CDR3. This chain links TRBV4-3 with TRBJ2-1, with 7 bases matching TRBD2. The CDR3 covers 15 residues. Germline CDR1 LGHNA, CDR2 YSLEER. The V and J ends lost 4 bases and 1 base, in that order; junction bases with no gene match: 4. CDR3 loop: CASSRLAESYNEQFF. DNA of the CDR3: TGCGCCAGCAGCCGCCTAGCGGAATCCTACAATGAGCAGTTCTTC.

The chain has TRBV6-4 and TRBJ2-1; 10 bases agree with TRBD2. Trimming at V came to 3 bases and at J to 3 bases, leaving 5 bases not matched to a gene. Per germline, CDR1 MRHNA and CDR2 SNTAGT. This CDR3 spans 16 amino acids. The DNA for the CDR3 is TGTGCCAGCAGTGAAAGAGGACTAGCGGACTACAATGAGCAGTTCTTC. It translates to CASSERGLADYNEQFF.

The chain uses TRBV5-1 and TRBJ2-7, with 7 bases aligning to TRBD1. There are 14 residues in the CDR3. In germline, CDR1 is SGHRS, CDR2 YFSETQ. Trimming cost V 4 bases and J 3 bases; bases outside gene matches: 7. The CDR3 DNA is TGCGCCAGCAGCGCGACAGGGCCCAGCTACGAGCAGTACTTC. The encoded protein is CASSATGPSYEQYF.

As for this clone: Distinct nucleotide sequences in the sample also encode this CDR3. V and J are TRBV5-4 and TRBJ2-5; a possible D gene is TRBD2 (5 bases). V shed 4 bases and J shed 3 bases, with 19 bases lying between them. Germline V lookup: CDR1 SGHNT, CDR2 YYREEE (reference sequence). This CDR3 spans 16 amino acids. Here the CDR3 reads CASSPRGGRREETQYF. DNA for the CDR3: TGTGCCAGCAGCCCGAGAGGAGGCCGACGCGAAGAGACCCAGTACTTC.

The CDR3 coding sequence is TGTGCCAGCTCATATACAGATAATGAAAAACTGTTTTTT. Translated: CASSYTDNEKLFF. The rearrangement joins TRBV18 to TRBJ1-4; D uncertain. This CDR3 comprises 13 residues. V lost 5 bases and J 4 bases, leaving 8 bases between the germline ends. Germline lookup yields CDR1 KGHSH and CDR2 LQKENI.

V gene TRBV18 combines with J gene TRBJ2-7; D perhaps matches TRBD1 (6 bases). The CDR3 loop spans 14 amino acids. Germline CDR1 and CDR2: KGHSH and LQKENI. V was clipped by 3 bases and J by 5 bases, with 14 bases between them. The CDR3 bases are TGTGCCAGCTCACCCCAGGGGCTGTGGGACGAGCAGTACTTC. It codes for CASSPQGLWDEQYF.

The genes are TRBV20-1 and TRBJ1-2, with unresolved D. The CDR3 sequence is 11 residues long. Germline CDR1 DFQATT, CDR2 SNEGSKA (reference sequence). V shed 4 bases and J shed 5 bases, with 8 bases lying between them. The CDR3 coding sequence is TGCAGTGCTACAAACAGTTATGGCTACACCTTC. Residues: CSATNSYGYTF.

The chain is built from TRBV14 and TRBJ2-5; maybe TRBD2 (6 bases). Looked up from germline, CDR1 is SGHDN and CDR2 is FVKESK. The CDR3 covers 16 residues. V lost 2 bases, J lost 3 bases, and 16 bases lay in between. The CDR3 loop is CASSQLPGREKETQYF. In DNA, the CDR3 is TGTGCCAGCAGCCAACTCCCAGGGCGGGAAAAAGAGACCCAGTACTTC.